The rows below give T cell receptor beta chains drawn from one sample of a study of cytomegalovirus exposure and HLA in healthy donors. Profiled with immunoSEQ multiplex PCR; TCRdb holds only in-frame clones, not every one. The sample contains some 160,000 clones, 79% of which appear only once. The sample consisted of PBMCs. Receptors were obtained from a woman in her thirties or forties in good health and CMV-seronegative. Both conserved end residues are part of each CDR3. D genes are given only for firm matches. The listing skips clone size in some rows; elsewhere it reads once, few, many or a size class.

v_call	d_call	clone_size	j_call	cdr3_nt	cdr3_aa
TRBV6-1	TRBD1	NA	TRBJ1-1	TGTGCCAGCAGTGAGGCAGGGGGAAACACTGAAGCTTTCTTT	CASSEAGGNTEAFF
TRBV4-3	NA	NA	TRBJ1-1	TGCGCCAGCAGCCATCTCCGAGGCGGATCCGAAGCTTTCTTT	CASSHLRGGSEAFF
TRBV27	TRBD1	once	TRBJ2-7	TGTGCCAGCAGTGCCTCCCCCGGACAGGGACGGTCCGGGGTCTACGAGCAGTACTTC	CASSASPGQGRSGVYEQYF
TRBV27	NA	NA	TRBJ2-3	TGTGCCAGCACTCCTGCGGACTACCTCGGGGATACGCAGTATTTT	CASTPADYLGDTQYF
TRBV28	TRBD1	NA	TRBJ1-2	TGTGCCAGCAGCTCCTGGACAGGGACTGAGGGGGGCTACACCTTC	CASSSWTGTEGGYTF
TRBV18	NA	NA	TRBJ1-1	TGTGCCAGCTCACCGGGGACAACGAACACTGAAGCTTTCTTT	CASSPGTTNTEAFF
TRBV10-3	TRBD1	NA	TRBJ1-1	TGTGCCATCAGCCCCGACAGGGCATACACTGAAGCTTTCTTT	CAISPDRAYTEAFF
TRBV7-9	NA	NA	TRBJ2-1	TGTTCCAGCAGCCTCCTAGTCAATGAGCAGTTCTTC	CSSSLLVNEQFF
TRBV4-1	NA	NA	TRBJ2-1	TGCGCCAGCAGCCAAGATTGGGCCTCCTACAATGAGCAGTTCTTC	CASSQDWASYNEQFF
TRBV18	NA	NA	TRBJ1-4	TGTGCCAACCACCCGACAGGATCCGATGAAAAACTGTTTTTT	CANHPTGSDEKLFF
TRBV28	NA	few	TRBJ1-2	TGTGCCAGCAGTTTGGAGGGGGGGGATGGCTACACCTTC	CASSLEGGDGYTF
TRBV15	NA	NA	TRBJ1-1	TGTGCCACCAGCAGAGCGCCAGGCAACACTGAAGCTTTCTTT	CATSRAPGNTEAFF
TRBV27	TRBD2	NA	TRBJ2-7	TGTGCCAGCAGTTACTCGACAAGTGGGACTACCGACGAGCAGTACTTC	CASSYSTSGTTDEQYF
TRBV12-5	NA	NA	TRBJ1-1	TGTGCTAGTGTCCAACAGGGAAACACTGAAGCTTTCTTT	CASVQQGNTEAFF
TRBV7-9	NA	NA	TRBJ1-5	TGTGCCAGCAGCCGTTACGCGGGTGTGGGCAATCAGCCCCAGCATTTT	CASSRYAGVGNQPQHF
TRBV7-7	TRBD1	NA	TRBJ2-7	TGTGCTAGCAGCTTTGGGACAGGGTCCTACGAGCAGTACTTC	CASSFGTGSYEQYF
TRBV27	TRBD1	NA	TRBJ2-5	TGTGCCAGCCGAGCTCTTGGACAGGGGGGAAAAGAGGCCCCCCCGTACTTC	CASRALGQGGKEAPPYF
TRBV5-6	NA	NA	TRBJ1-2	TGTGCCAGCAGCCCTGGCCTTATCGGCGGTCGTAACTATGGCTACACCTTC	CASSPGLIGGRNYGYTF
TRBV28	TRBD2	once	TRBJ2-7	TGTGCCAGCTGGACTAGCGCCGACTACTACGAGCAGTACTTC	CASWTSADYYEQYF
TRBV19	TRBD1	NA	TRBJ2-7	TGTGCCAGTAGTATAGGCCGGGACAGGGTCCACGAGCAGTACTTC	CASSIGRDRVHEQYF
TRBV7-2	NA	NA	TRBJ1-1	TGTGCCAGCAGCTTTAGTAGCGTTGTGTCTGAAGCTTTCTTT	CASSFSSVVSEAFF
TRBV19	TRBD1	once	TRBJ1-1	TGTGCCAGTAGTATTTTGCCAACAGGGGGTGACACTGAAGCTTTCTTT	CASSILPTGGDTEAFF
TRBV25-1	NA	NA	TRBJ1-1	TGTGCCAGCAGGGGGTTGGAGGGCCTCACTGAAGCTTTCTTT	CASRGLEGLTEAFF
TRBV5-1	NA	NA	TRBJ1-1	TGCGCCAGCAGCTCCGACAGGTTGAACACTGAAGCTTTCTTT	CASSSDRLNTEAFF
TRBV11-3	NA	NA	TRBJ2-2	TGTGCCAGCAGCTTAGAGGTCGTAGCCGGGGAGCTGTTTTTT	CASSLEVVAGELFF
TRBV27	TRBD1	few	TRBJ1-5	TGTGCCAGCAGTGAGGGGGCCACGAGGCCCCAGCATTTT	CASSEGATRPQHF
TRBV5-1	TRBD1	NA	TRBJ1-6	TGCGCCAGCAGCTTGGGACAGGGGTTTTCCTATAATTCACCCCTCCACTTT	CASSLGQGFSYNSPLHF
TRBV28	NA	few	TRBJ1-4	TGTGCCAGCAGTTTAGGGGGCGTTCGGGAAAAACTGTTTTTT	CASSLGGVREKLFF
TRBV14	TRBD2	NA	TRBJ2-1	TGTGCCAGCAGCCGAGGACTAGCGGGGGGCGTAACAAAGCACAATGAGCAGTTCTTC	CASSRGLAGGVTKHNEQFF
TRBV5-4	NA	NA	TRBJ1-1	TGTGCCAGCAGCTCGGACAGAGACACTGAAGCTTTCTTT	CASSSDRDTEAFF
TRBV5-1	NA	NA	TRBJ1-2	TGCGCCAGCAGCCCCGGGGACTTGAACCCGGGGGAGGGCTACACCTTC	CASSPGDLNPGEGYTF
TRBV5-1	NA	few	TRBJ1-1	TGCGCCAGCAGCCTAGGGGGGAACACTGAAGCTTTCTTT	CASSLGGNTEAFF
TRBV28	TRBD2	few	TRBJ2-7	TGTGCCAGCGGGGAGCGGGAGCCCCCCTACGAGCAGTACTTC	CASGEREPPYEQYF